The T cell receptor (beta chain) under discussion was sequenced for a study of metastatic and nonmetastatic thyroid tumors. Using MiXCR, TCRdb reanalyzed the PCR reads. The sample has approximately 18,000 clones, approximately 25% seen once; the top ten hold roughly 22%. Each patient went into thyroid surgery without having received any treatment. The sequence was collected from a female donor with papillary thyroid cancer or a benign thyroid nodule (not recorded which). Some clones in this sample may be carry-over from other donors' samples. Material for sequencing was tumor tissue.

The CDR3 loop reads CSATPGQGAFGTGYNEQFF. CDR3 coding DNA: TGCAGTGCTACACCGGGACAGGGGGCGTTTGGGACTGGATACAATGAGCAGTTCTTC. The genes are TRBV20-1 and TRBJ2-1; TRBD1 aligns across 12 bases. CDR1 and CDR2 from the germline V gene are DFQATT and SNEGSKA (reference sequence). The CDR3 runs 19 residues. Trimming at V came to 4 bases and at J to 4 bases, leaving 17 bases not matched to a gene.